Below, one T cell receptor beta chain is given with its context. This record comes from a study of blood T cell repertoires in COVID-19. The table came from immunoSEQ multiplex PCR; TCRdb's copy has only in-frame clones and leaves some out. The sample lists 350,000 to 450,000 clones, about 87% occurring once. The germline V and J ends were trimmed by 6 bases and 0 bases, with 17 bases remaining between them. The CDR3 has 15 amino acids. CDR1 and CDR2 from the germline V gene are SQVTM and ANQGSEA. The sequence came from a woman aged 60-75 years with COVID-19, enrolled during active disease. Material for sequencing was peripheral blood. V usage is TRBV29-1 and J usage is TRBJ1-1, with D possibly being TRBD1 (5 bases). The chain's CDR3 is CSVQGAGFMNTEAFF. The DNA of the CDR3 is TGCAGCGTCCAAGGGGCCGGGTTCATGAACACTGAAGCTTTCTTT.